These 2 T cell receptor beta chains were all obtained from the same sample, sequenced in a study of CD8+ T cells in alopecia areata. Extracted RNA was reverse transcribed into cDNA, the sequencing template. Here immunoSEQ multiplex PCR was the method, and the copy in TCRdb shows in-frame clones only, minus some. This sample has 90,000 to 130,000 clones, each found more than once. Sequenced: lesional skin. The receptors derive from a C3H/HeJ mouse with alopecia areata. Strain MHC haplotype: H2-k.

As regards this clone: Gene names are mouse gene names. Sequencing ends 4 residues short of the CDR3 end; the germline J gene provides the rest. The gene calls are TRBV13-3 and TRBJ2-5; the match to TRBD2 covers 10 bases. The V segment lost 5 bases and the J segment 2 bases; nucleotides outside the gene matches: 11. CDR3 size: 17 residues. CDR1 is NNHDY, CDR2 SYVADS, per germline. CDR3 DNA, as far as it was read: TGTGCCAGCAGGACCGGGACTGGGGAAGGGGGCCAAGAC. Its translation: CASRTGTGEGGQD. The full-length CDR3 reads as CASRTGTGEGGQDTQYF.

As regards this clone: The genes and germline here are from mouse. The read ends 4 residues early relative to the CDR3; the germline J gene fills the gap. V is TRBV19 and J is TRBJ1-4; 8 bases are a match to TRBD1. Germline V gives CDR1 FNHDT, CDR2 SITEND (reference sequence). J gave up 3 bases and V 5 bases, and 6 bases lay outside the gene matches. This CDR3 is 15 amino acids long. CDR3 residues: CASSQRTGPNERLFF. The sequenced CDR3 bases are TGTGCCAGCAGCCAAAGGACAGGGCCCAACGAA.